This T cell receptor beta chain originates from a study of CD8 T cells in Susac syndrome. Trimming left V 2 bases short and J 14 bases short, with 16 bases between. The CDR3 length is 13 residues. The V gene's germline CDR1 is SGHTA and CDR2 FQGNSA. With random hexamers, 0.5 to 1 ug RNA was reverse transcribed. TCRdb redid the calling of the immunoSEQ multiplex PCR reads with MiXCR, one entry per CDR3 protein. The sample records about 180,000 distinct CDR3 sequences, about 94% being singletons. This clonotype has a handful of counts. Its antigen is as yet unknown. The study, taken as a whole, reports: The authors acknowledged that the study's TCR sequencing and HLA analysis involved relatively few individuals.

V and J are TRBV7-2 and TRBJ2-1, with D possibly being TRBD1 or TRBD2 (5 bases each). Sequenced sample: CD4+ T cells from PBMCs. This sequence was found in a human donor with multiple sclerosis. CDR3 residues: CASSLSSGTEEFF. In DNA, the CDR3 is TGTGCCAGCAGCTTATCGTCCGGGACGGAGGAGTTCTTC.